The entry below describes one TCR beta chain. The assay was immunoSEQ multiplex PCR, and TCRdb's table has in-frame clones only and misses some. The repertoire holds 150,000 to 180,000 clones, with about four fifths as singletons. This record comes from a study of blood T cell repertoires in COVID-19. For the study at large: Samples representing acute and convalescent COVID-19 were sourced from the United States, Italy and Spain. T cells, B-cell-depleted T cells, or PBMCs provided the cDNA or gDNA that served as material.

The germline V gene has CDR1 SGHTA and CDR2 FQGTGA. The length of the CDR3 is 14 residues. Between the trimmed V and J ends, which lost 2 bases and 4 bases, there was a span of 9 bases. The receptor comes from a man in his 60s with acute or convalescent COVID-19. V is TRBV7-3 and J is TRBJ1-3; no firm D call. The sample comprised peripheral blood. In DNA form, the CDR3 reads TGTGCCAGCAGCTTAGGGCCAGACGGAAACACCATATATTTT. Residues: CASSLGPDGNTIYF.